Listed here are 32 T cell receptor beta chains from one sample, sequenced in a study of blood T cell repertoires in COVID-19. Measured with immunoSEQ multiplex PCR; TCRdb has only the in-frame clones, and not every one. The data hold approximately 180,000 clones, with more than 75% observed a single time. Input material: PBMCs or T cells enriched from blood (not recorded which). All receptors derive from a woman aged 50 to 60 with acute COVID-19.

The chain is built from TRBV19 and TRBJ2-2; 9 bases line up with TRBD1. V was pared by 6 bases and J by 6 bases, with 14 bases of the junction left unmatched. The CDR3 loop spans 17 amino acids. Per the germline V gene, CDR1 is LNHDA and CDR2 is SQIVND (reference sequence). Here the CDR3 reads CASSTPPTGGSAGELFF. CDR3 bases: TGTGCCAGTAGCACCCCTCCGACAGGGGGGTCCGCCGGGGAGCTGTTTTTT.

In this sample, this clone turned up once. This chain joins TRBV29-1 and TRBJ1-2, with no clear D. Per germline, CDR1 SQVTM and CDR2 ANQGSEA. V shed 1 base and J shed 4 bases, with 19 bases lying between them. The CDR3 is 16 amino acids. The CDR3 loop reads CSVEGGSGHNSYGYTF. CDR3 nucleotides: TGCAGCGTTGAAGGAGGATCTGGCCATAATTCCTATGGCTACACCTTC.

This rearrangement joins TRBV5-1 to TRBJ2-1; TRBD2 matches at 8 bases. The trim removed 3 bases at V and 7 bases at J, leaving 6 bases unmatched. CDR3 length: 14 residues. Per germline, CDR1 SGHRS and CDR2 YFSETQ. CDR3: CASSSGRGQNEQFF. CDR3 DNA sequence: TGCGCCAGCAGCTCCGGGAGGGGCCAAAATGAGCAGTTCTTC.

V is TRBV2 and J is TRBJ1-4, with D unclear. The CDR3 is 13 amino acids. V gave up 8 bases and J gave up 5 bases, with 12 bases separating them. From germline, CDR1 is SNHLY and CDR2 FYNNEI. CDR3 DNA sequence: TGTGCCAGCGGAGGGTCCAGGAATGAAAAACTGTTTTTT. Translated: CASGGSRNEKLFF.

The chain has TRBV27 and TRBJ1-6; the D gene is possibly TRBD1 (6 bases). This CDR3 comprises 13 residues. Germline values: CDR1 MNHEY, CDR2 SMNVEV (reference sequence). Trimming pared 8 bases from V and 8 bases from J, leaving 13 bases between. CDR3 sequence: CASRTGLHSPLHF. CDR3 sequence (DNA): TGTGCCAGCCGCACAGGGCTCCATTCACCCCTCCACTTT.

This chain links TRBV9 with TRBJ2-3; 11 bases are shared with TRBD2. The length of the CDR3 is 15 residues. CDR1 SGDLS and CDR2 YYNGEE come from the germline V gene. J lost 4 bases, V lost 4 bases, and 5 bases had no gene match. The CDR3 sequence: CASSPIAGGSDTQYF. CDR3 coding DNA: TGTGCCAGCAGCCCAATAGCGGGGGGGTCAGATACGCAGTATTTT.

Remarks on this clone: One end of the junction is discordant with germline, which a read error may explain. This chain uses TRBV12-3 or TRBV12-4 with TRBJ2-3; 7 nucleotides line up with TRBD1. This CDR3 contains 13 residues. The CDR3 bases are TGTGCCAGCACCCCTCGGGACAGAGATGCGCAGTATTTT. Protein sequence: CASTPRDRDAQYF.

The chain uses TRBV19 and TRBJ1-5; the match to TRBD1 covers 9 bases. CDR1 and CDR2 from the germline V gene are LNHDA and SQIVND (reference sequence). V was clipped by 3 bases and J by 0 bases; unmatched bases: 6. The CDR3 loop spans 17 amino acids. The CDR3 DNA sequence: TGTGCCAGTAGTATGATTCGGACAGGGGTTAGCAATCAGCCCCAGCATTTT. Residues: CASSMIRTGVSNQPQHF.

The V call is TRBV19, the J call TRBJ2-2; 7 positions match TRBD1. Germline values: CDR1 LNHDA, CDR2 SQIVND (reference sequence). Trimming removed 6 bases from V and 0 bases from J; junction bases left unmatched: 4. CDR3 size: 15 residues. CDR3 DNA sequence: TGTGCCAGTAGAGACAGGGCTCCGAACACCGGGGAGCTGTTTTTT. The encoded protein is CASRDRAPNTGELFF.

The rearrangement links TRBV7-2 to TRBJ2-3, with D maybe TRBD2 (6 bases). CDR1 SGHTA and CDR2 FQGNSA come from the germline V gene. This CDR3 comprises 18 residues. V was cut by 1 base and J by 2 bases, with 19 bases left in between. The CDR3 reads CASSLEGAGTGLTDTQYF. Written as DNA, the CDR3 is TGTGCCAGCAGCTTAGAAGGGGCCGGGACTGGGCTCACAGATACGCAGTATTTT. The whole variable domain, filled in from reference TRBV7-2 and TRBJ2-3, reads GAGVSQSPSNKVTEKGKDVELRCDPISGHTALYWYRQSLGQGLEFLIYFQGNSAPDKSGLPSDRFSAERTGGSVSTLTIQRTQQEDSAVYLCASSLEGAGTGLTDTQYFGPGTRLTVL.

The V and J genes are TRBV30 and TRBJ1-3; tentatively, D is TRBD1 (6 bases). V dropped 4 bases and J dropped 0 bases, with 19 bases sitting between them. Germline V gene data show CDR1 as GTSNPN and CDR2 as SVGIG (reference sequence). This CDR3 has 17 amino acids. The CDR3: CAWKKGGGSSSGNTIYF. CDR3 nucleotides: TGTGCCTGGAAGAAGGGGGGGGGATCCAGCTCTGGAAACACCATATATTTT.

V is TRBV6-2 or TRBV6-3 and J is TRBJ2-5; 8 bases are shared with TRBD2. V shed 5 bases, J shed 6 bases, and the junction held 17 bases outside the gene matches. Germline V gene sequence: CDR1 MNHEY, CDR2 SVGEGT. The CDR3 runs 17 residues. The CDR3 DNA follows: TGTGCCAGCAGTCCCCCAAGGAGCGGGGGCCGGGGGAAGACCCAGTACTTC. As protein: CASSPPRSGGRGKTQYF.

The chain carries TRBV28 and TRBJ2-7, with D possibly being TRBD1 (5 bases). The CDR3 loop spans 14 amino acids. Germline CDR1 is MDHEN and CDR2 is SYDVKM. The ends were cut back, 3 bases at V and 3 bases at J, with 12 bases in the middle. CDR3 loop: CASSLGSGFYEQYV. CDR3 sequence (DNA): TGTGCCAGCAGTTTGGGGTCAGGGTTCTACGAGCAGTACGTC.

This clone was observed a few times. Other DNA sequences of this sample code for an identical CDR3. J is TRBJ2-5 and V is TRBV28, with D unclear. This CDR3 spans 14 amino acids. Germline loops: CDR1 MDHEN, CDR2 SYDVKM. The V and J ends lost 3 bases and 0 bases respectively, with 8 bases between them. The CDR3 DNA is TGTGCCAGCAGTTTGCCACAGAACCAAGAGACCCAGTACTTC. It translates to CASSLPQNQETQYF.

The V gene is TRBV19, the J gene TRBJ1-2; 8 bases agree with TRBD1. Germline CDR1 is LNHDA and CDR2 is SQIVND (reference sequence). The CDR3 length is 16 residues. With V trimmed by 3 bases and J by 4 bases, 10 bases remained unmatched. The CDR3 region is CASSIIQGARRYGYTF. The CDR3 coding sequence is TGTGCCAGTAGTATTATCCAGGGGGCGCGGCGCTATGGCTACACCTTC.

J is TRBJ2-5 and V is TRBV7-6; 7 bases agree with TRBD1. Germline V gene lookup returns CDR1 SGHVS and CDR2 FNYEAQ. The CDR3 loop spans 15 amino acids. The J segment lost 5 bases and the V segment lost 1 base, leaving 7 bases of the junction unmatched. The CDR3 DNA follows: TGTGCCAGCAGCTTAGGGACAGGTGGATTGGAGACCCAGTACTTC. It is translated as CASSLGTGGLETQYF.

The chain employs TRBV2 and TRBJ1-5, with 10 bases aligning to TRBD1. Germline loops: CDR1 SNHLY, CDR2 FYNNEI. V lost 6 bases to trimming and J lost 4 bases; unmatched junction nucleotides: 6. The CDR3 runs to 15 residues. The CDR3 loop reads CASSRDRGRNQPQHF. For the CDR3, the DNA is TGTGCCAGCAGCCGCGACAGGGGGCGGAATCAGCCCCAGCATTTT.

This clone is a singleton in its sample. CDR3 protein: CASSTQDNQPQHF. CDR3 nucleotides: TGTGCCAGCAGCACACAGGACAATCAGCCCCAGCATTTT. This chain joins TRBV7-2 and TRBJ1-5; D might be TRBD1 (5 bases). V shed 5 bases and J shed 3 bases, with 8 bases lying between them. Germline V gene sequence: CDR1 SGHTA, CDR2 FQGNSA. This CDR3 is 13 amino acids long.

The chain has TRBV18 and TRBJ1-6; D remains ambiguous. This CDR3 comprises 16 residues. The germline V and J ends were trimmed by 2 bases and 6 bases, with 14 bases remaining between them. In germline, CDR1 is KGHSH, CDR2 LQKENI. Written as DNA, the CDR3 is TGTGCCAGCTCACCAGTGGAGCCGGCCGGTAATTCACCCCTCCACTTT. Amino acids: CASSPVEPAGNSPLHF.

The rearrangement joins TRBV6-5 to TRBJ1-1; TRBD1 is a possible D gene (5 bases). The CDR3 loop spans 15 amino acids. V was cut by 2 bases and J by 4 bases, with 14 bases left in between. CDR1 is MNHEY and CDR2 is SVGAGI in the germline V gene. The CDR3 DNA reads TGTGCCAGCAGTTACGGTATAGGGAGGGGCACTGAAGCTTTCTTT. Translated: CASSYGIGRGTEAFF.

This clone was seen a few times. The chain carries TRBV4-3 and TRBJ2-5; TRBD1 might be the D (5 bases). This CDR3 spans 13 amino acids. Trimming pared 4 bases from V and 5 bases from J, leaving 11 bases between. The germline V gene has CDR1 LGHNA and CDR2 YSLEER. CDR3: CASSPRPGETQYF. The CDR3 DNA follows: TGCGCCAGCAGCCCTAGACCAGGGGAGACCCAGTACTTC.

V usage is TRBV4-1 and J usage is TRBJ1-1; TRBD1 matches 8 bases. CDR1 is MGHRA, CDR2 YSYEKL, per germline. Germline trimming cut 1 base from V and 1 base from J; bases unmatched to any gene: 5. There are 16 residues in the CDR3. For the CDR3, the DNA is TGCGCCAGCAGCCAAGTTCCCGGGACAGGGAACACTGAAGCTTTCTTT. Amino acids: CASSQVPGTGNTEAFF.

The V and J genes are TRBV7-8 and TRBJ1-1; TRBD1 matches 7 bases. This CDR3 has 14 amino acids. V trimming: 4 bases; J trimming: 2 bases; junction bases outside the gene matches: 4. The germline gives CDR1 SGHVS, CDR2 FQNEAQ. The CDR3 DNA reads TGTGCCAGCAGCTCCGGGACAGCCAACACTGAAGCTTTCTTT. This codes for CASSSGTANTEAFF.

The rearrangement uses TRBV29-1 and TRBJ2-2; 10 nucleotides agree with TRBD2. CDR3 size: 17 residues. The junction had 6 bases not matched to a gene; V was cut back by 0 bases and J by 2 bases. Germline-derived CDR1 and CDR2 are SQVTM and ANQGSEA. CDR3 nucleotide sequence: TGCAGCGTTGAAGACGCCTTAGCGGGGGGTAACACCGGGGAGCTGTTTTTT. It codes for CSVEDALAGGNTGELFF.

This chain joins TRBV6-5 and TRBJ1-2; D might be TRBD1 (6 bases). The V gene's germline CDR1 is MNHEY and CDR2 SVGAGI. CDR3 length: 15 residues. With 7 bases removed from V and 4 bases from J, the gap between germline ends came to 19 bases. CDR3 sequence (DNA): TGTGCCAGCACCCCAGTTGGGGGGGCACCCTATGGCTACACCTTC. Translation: CASTPVGGAPYGYTF.

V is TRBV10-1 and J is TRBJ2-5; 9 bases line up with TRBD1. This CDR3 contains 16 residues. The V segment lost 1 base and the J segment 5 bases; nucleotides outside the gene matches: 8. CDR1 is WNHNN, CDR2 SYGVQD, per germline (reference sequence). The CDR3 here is CASSELKQGAWETQYF. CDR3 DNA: TGCGCCAGCAGTGAGTTAAAACAGGGGGCCTGGGAGACCCAGTACTTC.

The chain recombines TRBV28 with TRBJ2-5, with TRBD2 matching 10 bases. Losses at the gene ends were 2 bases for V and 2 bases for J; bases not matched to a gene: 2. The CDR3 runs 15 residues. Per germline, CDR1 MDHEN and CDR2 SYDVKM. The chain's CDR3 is CASSLASGGQETQYF. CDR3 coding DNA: TGTGCCAGCAGTTTAGCTAGCGGGGGACAAGAGACCCAGTACTTC.

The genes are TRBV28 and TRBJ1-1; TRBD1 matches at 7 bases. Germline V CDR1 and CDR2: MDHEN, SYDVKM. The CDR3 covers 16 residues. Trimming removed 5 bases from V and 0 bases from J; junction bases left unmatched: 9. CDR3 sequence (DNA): TGTGCCAGCAGTCCCGGACAGGATCTCATGAACACTGAAGCTTTCTTT. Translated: CASSPGQDLMNTEAFF.

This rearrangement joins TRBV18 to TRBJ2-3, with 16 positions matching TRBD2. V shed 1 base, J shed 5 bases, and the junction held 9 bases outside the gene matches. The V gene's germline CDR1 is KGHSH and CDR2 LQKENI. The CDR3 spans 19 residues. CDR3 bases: TGTGCCAGCTCACCACGCGGGACTAGCGGGGGGGTGGGCATAGATACGCAGTATTTT. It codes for CASSPRGTSGGVGIDTQYF.

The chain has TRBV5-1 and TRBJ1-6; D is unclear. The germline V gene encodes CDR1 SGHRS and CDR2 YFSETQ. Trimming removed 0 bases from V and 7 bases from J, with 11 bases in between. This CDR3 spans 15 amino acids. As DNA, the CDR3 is TGCGCCAGCAGCTTGGAACTGAGTCCCAATTCACCCCTCCACTTT. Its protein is CASSLELSPNSPLHF.

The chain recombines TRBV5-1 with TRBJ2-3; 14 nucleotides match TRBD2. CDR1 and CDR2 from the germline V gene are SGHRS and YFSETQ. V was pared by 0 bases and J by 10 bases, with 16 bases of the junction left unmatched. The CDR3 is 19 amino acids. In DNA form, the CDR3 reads TGCGCCAGCAGCTTGGAGGTGACTAGCGGGGGGGCCCCACCCTTATCGCAGTATTTT. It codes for CASSLEVTSGGAPPLSQYF.

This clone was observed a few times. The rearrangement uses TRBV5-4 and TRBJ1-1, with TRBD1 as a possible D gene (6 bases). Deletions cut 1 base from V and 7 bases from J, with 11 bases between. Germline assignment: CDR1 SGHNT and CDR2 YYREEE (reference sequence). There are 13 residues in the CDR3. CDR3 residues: CASSLSGVYEAFF. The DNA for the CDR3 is TGTGCCAGCAGCTTGTCAGGGGTCTATGAAGCTTTCTTT.